The 17 T cell receptor beta chains reported below all come from one sample, sequenced in a study of blood T cell repertoires in COVID-19. Repertoires were generated with immunoSEQ multiplex PCR, while TCRdb's copy carries only in-frame clones and drops some. Of 100,000 to 150,000 clones listed, roughly 89% are singletons. Sequencing used peripheral blood. The source is a woman between 55 and 75 years old with COVID-19, enrolled during active disease.

The chain has TRBV9 and TRBJ1-2; D is uncertain. Trimming shortened V by 3 bases and J by 0 bases, and 12 bases separated the two germline ends. The germline V gene encodes CDR1 SGDLS and CDR2 YYNGEE. CDR3 length: 15 amino acids. CDR3 in DNA: TGTGCCAGCAGCGCCACTACTATAGCTAACTATGGCTACACCTTC. The encoded protein is CASSATTIANYGYTF.

The chain recombines TRBV3-1 (or the pseudogene TRBV3-2) with TRBJ1-1; possible D gene TRBD1, 6 bases. CDR1 is LGHDT and CDR2 is YNNKEL in the germline V gene (reference sequence). This CDR3 has 15 residues. The V and J ends lost 0 bases and 4 bases respectively, with 12 bases between them. CDR3 in amino acids: CASSQESGHPTEAFF. The DNA of the CDR3 is TGTGCCAGCAGCCAAGAATCGGGACACCCCACTGAAGCTTTCTTT.

This chain links TRBV5-5 with TRBJ1-3, with D tentatively TRBD1 (5 bases). This CDR3 comprises 15 residues. V was cut by 0 bases and J by 2 bases, with 9 bases left in between. The germline V gene has CDR1 SGHKS and CDR2 YYEKEE (reference sequence). The CDR3: CASSLGLTAGNTIYF. The CDR3 DNA is TGTGCCAGCAGCTTGGGTTTGACAGCTGGAAACACCATATATTTT.

V is TRBV7-2 and J is TRBJ2-3, with TRBD2 identical over 8 bases. The CDR3 extends over 15 amino acids. The ends lost 1 base at V and 6 bases at J; junction bases unmatched: 6. Germline assignment: CDR1 SGHTA and CDR2 FQGNSA. CDR3 amino acids: CASSLVPGGVDTQYF. Written as DNA, the CDR3 is TGTGCCAGCAGCTTAGTTCCCGGGGGGGTCGATACGCAGTATTTT.

The J gene is TRBJ2-2, the V gene TRBV5-1, with 11 positions matching TRBD2. V shed 2 bases, J shed 7 bases, and the junction held 4 bases outside the gene matches. This CDR3 has 15 amino acids. From germline, CDR1 is SGHRS and CDR2 YFSETQ. CDR3 sequence reads: CASSFSGTSGGELFF. CDR3 DNA sequence: TGCGCCAGCAGCTTTTCCGGGACTAGCGGCGGGGAGCTGTTTTTT.

The chain links TRBV7-2 to TRBJ2-3; D remains ambiguous. The CDR3 is 16 amino acids. Trimming removed 1 base at V and 0 bases at J, with 11 bases between. Germline V CDR1 and CDR2: SGHTA, FQGNSA. The DNA for the CDR3 is TGTGCCAGCAGCTTAGGCGCCCACCCAAGCACAGATACGCAGTATTTT. It encodes CASSLGAHPSTDTQYF.

The chain joins TRBV7-8 to TRBJ2-1; TRBD1 might be the D (5 bases). CDR3 size: 15 residues. Germline V gene data show CDR1 as SGHVS and CDR2 as FQNEAQ. V lost 1 base to trimming and J lost 9 bases, with 16 bases between them. CDR3 region: CASSLEGNPRGEQFF. The CDR3 bases are TGTGCCAGCAGCTTAGAGGGGAATCCAAGAGGTGAGCAGTTCTTC.

This clone was seen a single time. This chain uses TRBV3-1 (or the pseudogene TRBV3-2) with TRBJ1-2; no definite D call. CDR1 is LGHDT, CDR2 YNNKEL, per germline (reference sequence). This CDR3 comprises 16 residues. The germline V and J ends were trimmed by 1 base and 4 bases, with 16 bases remaining between them. CDR3 DNA sequence: TGTGCCAGCAGCCAAGGGAGGGTTAGCGGAGTCTATGGCTACACCTTC. This codes for CASSQGRVSGVYGYTF.

This clone has more than one count but fewer than ten. The CDR3 DNA reads TGTGCCAGCCGGGGAGGGGCATTCAACTATGGCTACACCTTC. It encodes CASRGGAFNYGYTF. The rearrangement joins TRBV19 to TRBJ1-2, with a weak D call TRBD1 (5 bases). Trimming removed 9 bases from V and 2 bases from J, with 16 bases in between. The germline V gene has CDR1 LNHDA and CDR2 SQIVND (reference sequence). This CDR3 region has 14 residues.

V gene TRBV4-2 combines with J gene TRBJ2-4; TRBD1 aligns across 7 bases. This CDR3 has 17 residues. Germline assignment: CDR1 LGHNA and CDR2 YNFKEQ. With V trimmed by 3 bases and J by 0 bases, 8 bases remained unmatched. CDR3 loop: CASSQATTGVAKNIQYF. The CDR3 bases are TGTGCCAGCAGCCAGGCAACTACAGGGGTAGCCAAAAACATTCAGTACTTC.

This chain joins TRBV9 and TRBJ1-1; TRBD1 is a possible D gene (6 bases). Germline values: CDR1 SGDLS, CDR2 YYNGEE. V was shortened by 0 bases and J by 8 bases, with 11 bases between the two germline ends. The CDR3 has 13 amino acids. CDR3 DNA: TGTGCCAGCAGCGTAGGGGGGGGCTCAGAAGCTTTCTTT. Translating gives CASSVGGGSEAFF.

The J gene is TRBJ1-3, the V gene TRBV19; D not resolved. The CDR3 sequence is 18 residues long. CDR1 and CDR2 from the germline V gene are LNHDA and SQIVND (reference sequence). Trimming stripped 6 bases from V and 0 bases from J, with 21 bases between. This chain's CDR3 is CASRRFGLFGGSGNTIYF. The DNA of the CDR3 is TGTGCCAGTAGAAGGTTTGGGCTCTTCGGTGGCTCTGGAAACACCATATATTTT.

The chain couples TRBV9 to TRBJ2-2, with 7 bases aligning to TRBD1. The CDR3 is 16 residues long. With V trimmed by 4 bases and J by 0 bases, 6 bases remained unmatched. The germline V gene has CDR1 SGDLS and CDR2 YYNGEE. The CDR3 coding sequence is TGTGCCAGCAGCCTCACAGGGGACGCGAACACCGGGGAGCTGTTTTTT. This encodes CASSLTGDANTGELFF.

The chain has TRBV6-5 and TRBJ1-5; D remains ambiguous. The CDR3 runs 15 residues. Germline values: CDR1 MNHEY, CDR2 SVGAGI. Trimming took 5 bases from V and 0 from J, leaving 11 bases between them. The CDR3 protein is CASSQTMNSNQPQHF. CDR3 nucleotides: TGTGCCAGCAGTCAGACTATGAATAGCAATCAGCCCCAGCATTTT.

The chain carries TRBV11-3 and TRBJ1-1, with 7 bases that match TRBD1. CDR3 length equals 14 residues. CDR1 and CDR2 from the germline V gene are SGHNT and YENEEA. J gave up 4 bases and V 3 bases, and 5 bases lay outside the gene matches. The CDR3, as DNA: TGTGCCAGCAGCTTGTCAGGGGGGACCACTGAAGCTTTCTTT. Its translation is CASSLSGGTTEAFF.

The chain joins TRBV5-1 to TRBJ2-1; 9 bases match TRBD1. With 0 bases clipped from V and 12 bases from J, the junction kept 7 bases outside the gene matches. CDR1 is SGHRS, CDR2 YFSETQ, per germline. The CDR3 consists of 14 residues. CDR3 DNA: TGCGCCAGCAGCTTGGATGGACAGGGGCTAGCGCAGTTCTTC. This codes for CASSLDGQGLAQFF.

The chain employs TRBV5-1 and TRBJ2-2; weak D call: TRBD1 (5 bases). V was clipped by 0 bases and J by 4 bases, with 13 bases between them. Germline CDR1 and CDR2: SGHRS and YFSETQ. CDR3 length equals 16 residues. The chain's CDR3 is CASSLGVGQPTGELFF. The CDR3 bases are TGCGCCAGCAGCTTGGGGGTGGGGCAGCCCACCGGGGAGCTGTTTTTT.